This T cell receptor beta chain was recovered during a study of cytomegalovirus exposure and HLA in healthy donors. At the level of the study: A later analysis reported the 120 or so validation repertoires used the same platform as the approximately 660 first-cohort repertoires.

Concerning this clone itself: Its antigen is undetermined.

Deletions cut 2 bases from V and 4 bases from J, with 17 bases between. The V gene's germline CDR1 is SGHAT and CDR2 FQNNGV. CDR3 length equals 16 residues. General observations from the study: Reported results showed that the classifier diagnosed cytomegalovirus status with high specificity and sensitivity. Listed as cytomegalovirus-associated were 164 TCR beta chains. Within the 120 or so validation repertoires, first-cohort TCR clusters tended to co-occur, according to a later analysis.

The protocol was immunoSEQ multiplex PCR, while the TCRdb copy is restricted to in-frame clones and leaves out a portion. The repertoire includes 150,000 to 200,000 clones, 86% of them detected once, and roughly 1.5% sits in the top ten. This chain links TRBV11-2 with TRBJ1-2, with a tentative D call TRBD1 (6 bases). Sequencing was carried out using PBMCs. This clonotype originated in a woman between 18 and 29 years old in good health and CMV-seronegative. As DNA, the CDR3 is TGTGCCAGCAGCTTATCCAGGACAGACTGGGCCTATGGCTACACCTTC. This translates into CASSLSRTDWAYGYTF.